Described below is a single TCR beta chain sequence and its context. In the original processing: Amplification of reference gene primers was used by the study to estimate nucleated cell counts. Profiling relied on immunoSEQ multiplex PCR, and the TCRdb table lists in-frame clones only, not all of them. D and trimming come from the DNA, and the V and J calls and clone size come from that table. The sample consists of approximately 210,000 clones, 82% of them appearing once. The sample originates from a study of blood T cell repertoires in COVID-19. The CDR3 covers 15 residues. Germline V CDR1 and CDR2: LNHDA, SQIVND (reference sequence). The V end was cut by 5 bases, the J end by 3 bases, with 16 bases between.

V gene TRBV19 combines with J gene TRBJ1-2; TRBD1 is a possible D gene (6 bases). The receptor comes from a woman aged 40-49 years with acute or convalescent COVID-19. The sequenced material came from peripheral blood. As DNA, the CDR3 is TGTGCCAGTAGTCAATTGGGGGCAGGGTACTATGGCTACACCTTC. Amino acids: CASSQLGAGYYGYTF.